There are a few counts of the clone carrying this T cell receptor (beta chain). No antigen is known for it. This CDR3 comprises 17 residues. Trimming removed 5 bases from V and 1 base from J, with 20 bases in between. Germline V gene sequence: CDR1 SEHNR, CDR2 FQNEAQ (reference sequence). A modified ARM-PCR protocol with three rounds of nested PCR amplified TCRbeta. In TCRdb, the multiplex PCR reads were re-called with MiXCR into one record per CDR3 protein. The table shows approximately 100,000 distinct CDR3 sequences, with roughly three fifths occurring only once. The template was RNA from unsorted bulk tissue. Distant lung tissue was collected more than 3 cm away from the tumor edge. The data are from a study of tumor and adjacent non-tumor tissue in lung cancer. Across the study: Patients were aged roughly 31 to 76, some 10 men and 5 women, stage I to III. General study results and limits: Normal lung showed higher cumulative top 100 clone frequency than tumor.

Source material: distant non-tumor lung tissue. The chain recombines TRBV7-9 with TRBJ2-5; D might be TRBD1 (6 bases). This clonotype was obtained from a man aged 60-69 years with non-small cell lung cancer. The CDR3 DNA reads TGTGCCAGCAGCCCGGGACAAGCACCTTTACCCCAAGAGACCCAGTACTTC. It codes for CASSPGQAPLPQETQYF.